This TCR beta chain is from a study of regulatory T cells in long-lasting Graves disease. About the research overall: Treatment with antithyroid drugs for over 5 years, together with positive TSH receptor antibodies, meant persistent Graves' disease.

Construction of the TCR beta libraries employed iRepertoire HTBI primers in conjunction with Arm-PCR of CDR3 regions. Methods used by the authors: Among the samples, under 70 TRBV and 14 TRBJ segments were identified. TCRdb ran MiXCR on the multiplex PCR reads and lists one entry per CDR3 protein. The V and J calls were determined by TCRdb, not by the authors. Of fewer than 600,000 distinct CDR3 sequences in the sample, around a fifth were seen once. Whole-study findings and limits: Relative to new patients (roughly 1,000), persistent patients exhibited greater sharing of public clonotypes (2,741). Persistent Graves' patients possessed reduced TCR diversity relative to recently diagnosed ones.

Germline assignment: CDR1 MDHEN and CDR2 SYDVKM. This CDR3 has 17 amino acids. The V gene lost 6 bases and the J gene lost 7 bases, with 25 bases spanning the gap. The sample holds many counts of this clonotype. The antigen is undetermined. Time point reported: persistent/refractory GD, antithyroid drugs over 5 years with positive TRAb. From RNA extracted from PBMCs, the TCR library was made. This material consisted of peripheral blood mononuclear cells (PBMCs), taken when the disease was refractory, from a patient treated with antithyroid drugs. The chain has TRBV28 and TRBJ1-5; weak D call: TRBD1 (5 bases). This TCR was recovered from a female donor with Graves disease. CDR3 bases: TGTGCCAGCAGACTTTCAGCACTCCGGGGGAAAGGACAGCCCCAGCATTTT. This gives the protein CASRLSALRGKGQPQHF.